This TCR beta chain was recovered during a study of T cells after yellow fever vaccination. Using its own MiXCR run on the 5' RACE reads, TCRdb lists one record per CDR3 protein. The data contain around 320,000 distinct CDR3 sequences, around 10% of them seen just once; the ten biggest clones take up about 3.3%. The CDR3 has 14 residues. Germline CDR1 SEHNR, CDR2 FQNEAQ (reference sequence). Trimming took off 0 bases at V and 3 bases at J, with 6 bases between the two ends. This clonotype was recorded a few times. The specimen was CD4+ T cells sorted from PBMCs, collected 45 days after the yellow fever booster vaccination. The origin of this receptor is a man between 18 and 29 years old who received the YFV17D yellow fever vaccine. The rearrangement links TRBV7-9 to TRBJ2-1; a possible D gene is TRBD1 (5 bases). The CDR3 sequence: CASSLAQVYNEQFF. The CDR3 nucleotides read TGTGCCAGCAGCTTAGCACAGGTCTACAATGAGCAGTTCTTC.